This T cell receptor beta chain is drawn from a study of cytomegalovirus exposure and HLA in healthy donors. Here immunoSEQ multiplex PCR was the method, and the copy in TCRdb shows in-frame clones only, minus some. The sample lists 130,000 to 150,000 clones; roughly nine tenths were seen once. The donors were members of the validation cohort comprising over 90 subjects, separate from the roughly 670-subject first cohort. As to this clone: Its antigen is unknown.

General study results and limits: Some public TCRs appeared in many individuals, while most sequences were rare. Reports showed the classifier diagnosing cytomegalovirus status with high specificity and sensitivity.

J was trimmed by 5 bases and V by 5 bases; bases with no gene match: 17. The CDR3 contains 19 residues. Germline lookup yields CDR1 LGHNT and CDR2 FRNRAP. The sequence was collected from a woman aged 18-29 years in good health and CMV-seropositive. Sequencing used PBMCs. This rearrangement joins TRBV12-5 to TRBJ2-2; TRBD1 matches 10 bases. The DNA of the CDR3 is TGTGCTAGTGGTGTCTGGGACAGGGGAAGGGGACTGGAGACCGGGGAGCTGTTTTTT. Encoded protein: CASGVWDRGRGLETGELFF.